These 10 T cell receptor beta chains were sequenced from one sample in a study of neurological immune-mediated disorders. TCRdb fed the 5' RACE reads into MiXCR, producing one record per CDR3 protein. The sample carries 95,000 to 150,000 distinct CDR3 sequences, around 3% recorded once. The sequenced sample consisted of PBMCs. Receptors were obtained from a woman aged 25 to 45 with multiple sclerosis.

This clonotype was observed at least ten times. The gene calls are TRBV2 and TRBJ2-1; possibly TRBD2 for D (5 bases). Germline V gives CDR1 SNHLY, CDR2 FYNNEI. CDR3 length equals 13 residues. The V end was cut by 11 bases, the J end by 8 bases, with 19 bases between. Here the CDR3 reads CASQAAVEDEQFF. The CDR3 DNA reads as TGTGCCTCCCAAGCGGCAGTTGAGGATGAGCAGTTCTTC. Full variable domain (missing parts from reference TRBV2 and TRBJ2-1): EPEVTQTPSHQVTQMGQEVILRCVPISNHLYFYWYRQILGQKVEFLVSFYNNEISEKSEIFDDQFSVERPDGSNFTLKIRSTKLEDSAMYFCASQAAVEDEQFFGPGTRLTVL.

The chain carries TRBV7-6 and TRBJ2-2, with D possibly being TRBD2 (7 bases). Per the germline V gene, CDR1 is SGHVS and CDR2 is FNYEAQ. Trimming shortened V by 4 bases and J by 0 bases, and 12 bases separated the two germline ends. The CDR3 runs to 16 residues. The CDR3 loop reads CASSSPGGPNTGELFF. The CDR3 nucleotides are TGTGCCAGCAGCTCCCCCGGGGGGCCGAACACCGGGGAGCTGTTTTTT. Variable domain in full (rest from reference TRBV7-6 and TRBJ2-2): GAGVSQSPRYKVTKRGQDVALRCDPISGHVSLYWYRQALGQGPEFLTYFNYEAQQDKSGLPNDRFSAERPEGSISTLTIQRTEQRDSAMYRCASSSPGGPNTGELFFGEGSRLTVL.

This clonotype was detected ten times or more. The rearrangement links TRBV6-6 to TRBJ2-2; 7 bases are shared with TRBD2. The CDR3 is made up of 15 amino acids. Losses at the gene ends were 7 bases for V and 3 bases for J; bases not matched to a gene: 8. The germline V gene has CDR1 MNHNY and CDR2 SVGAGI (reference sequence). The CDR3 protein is CASNFRDYYTGELFF. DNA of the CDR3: TGTGCCAGCAATTTCCGGGACTACTACACCGGGGAGCTGTTTTTT.

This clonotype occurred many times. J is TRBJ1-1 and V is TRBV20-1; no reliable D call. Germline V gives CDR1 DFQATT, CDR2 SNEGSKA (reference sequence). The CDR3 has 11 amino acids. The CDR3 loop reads CSASDNTEAFF. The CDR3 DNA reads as TGCAGCGCCTCAGATAACACTGAAGCTTTCTTT.

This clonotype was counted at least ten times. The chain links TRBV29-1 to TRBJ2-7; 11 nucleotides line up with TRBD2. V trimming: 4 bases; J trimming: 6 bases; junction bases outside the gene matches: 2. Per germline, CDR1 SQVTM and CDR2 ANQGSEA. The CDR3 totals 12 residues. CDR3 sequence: CSVGGLAVEQYF. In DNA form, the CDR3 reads TGCAGCGTTGGGGGACTAGCGGTCGAGCAGTACTTC.

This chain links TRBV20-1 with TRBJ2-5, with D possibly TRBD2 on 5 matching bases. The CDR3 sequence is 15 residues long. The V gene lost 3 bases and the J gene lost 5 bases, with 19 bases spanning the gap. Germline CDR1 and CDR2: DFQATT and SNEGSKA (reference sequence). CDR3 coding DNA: TGCAGTGCTAGTAAATTGGTGGGAACGGGGGAGACCCAGTACTTC. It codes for CSASKLVGTGETQYF.

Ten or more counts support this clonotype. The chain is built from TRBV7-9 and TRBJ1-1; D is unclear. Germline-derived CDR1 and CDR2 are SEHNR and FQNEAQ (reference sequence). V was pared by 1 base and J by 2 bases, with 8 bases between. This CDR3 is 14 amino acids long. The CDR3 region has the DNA TGTGCCAGCAGCTTAGAACAGCGAAACACTGAAGCTTTCTTT. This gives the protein CASSLEQRNTEAFF. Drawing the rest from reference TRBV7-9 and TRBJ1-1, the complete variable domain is DTGVSQNPRHKITKRGQNVTFRCDPISEHNRLYWYRQTLGQGPEFLTYFQNEAQLEKSRLLSDRFSAERPKGSFSTLEIQRTEQGDSAMYLCASSLEQRNTEAFFGQGTRLTVV.

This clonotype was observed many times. The CDR3 sequence: CSVELGQGALGEETQYF. CDR3 sequence (DNA): TGCAGCGTTGAACTAGGACAGGGGGCGCTCGGGGAAGAGACCCAGTACTTC. The rearrangement uses TRBV29-1 and TRBJ2-5; 11 nucleotides line up with TRBD1. V shed 2 bases, J shed 3 bases, and the junction held 11 bases outside the gene matches. Looked up from germline, CDR1 is SQVTM and CDR2 is ANQGSEA. The CDR3 loop spans 17 amino acids. The full variable domain, rest sourced from reference TRBV29-1 and TRBJ2-5, is SAVISQKPSRDICQRGTSLTIQCQVDSQVTMMFWYRQQPGQSLTLIATANQGSEATYESGFVIDKFPISRPNLTFSTLTVSNMSPEDSSIYLCSVELGQGALGEETQYFGPGTRLLVL.

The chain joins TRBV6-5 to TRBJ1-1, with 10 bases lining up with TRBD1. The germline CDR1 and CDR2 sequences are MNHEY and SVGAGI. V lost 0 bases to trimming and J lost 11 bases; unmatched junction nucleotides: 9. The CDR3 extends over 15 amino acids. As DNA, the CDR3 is TGTGCCAGCAGTTACTCCGGACCGGGACAGGGGAAGGCTTTCTTT. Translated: CASSYSGPGQGKAFF.

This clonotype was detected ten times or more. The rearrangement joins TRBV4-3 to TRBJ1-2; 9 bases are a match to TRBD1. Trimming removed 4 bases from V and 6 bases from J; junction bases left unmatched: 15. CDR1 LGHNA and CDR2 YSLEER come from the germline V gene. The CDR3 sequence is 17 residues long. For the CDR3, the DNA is TGCGCCAGCAGCCGAGAAACCGGGACAGGGCCCCTTGATGGCTACACCTTC. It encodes CASSRETGTGPLDGYTF.